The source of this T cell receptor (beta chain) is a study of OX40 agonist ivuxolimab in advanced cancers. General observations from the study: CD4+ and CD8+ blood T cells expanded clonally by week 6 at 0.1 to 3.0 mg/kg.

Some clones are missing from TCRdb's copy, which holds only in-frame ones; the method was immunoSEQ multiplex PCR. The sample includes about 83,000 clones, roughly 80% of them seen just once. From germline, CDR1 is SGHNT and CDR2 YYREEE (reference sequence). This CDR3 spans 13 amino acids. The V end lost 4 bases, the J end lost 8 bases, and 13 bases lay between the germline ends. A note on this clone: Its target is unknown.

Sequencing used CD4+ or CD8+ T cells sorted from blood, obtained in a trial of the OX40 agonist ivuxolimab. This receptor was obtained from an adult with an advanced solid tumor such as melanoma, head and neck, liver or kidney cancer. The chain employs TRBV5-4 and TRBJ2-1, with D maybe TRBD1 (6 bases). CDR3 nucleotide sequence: TGTGCCAGCAGCACACAGGGAGACGATGAGCAGTTCTTC. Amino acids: CASSTQGDDEQFF.